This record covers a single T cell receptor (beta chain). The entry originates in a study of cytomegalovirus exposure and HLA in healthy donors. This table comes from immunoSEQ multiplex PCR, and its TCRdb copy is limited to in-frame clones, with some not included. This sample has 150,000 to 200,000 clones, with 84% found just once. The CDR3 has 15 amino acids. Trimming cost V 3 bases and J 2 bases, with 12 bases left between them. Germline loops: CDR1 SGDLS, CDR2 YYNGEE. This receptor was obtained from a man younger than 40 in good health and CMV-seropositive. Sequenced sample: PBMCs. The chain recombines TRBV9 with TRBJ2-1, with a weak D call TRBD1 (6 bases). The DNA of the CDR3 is TGTGCCAGCAGCGAGGAAGGGGGTACCTACAATGAGCAGTTCTTC. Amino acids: CASSEEGGTYNEQFF.